These 21 T cell receptor beta chains were all obtained from the same sample, sequenced in a study of regulatory T cells in long-lasting Graves disease. The time point: newly diagnosed GD, antithyroid drugs for less than 3 months. There was RNA extracted from PBMCs, and the TCR library was made from it. With iRepertoire HTBI primers and Arm-PCR of CDR3 regions, TCR beta libraries were built. Using its own MiXCR run on the multiplex PCR reads, TCRdb lists one record per CDR3 protein. The sample carries over 500,000 distinct CDR3 sequences, about 16% recorded once. The same sample was also used in a study of T cells in Graves' hyperthyroidism and ophthalmopathy.

The sequenced sample was peripheral blood mononuclear cells (PBMCs), obtained at new diagnosis, from a patient treated with antithyroid drugs. The origin of the receptors is a man aged 18 to 35 with Graves disease.

This clonotype was seen a few times. The J gene is TRBJ2-7, the V gene TRBV27; D tentatively fits TRBD1 or TRBD2 (5 bases each). The germline V and J ends were trimmed by 4 bases and 0 bases, with 10 bases remaining between them. The length of the CDR3 is 14 residues. CDR1 is MNHEY, CDR2 SMNVEV, per germline (reference sequence). CDR3 in DNA: TGTGCCAGCAGTTGGGGACGGAGCTCCTACGAGCAGTACTTC. Amino acids: CASSWGRSSYEQYF.

This clonotype was detected a few times. The chain joins TRBV5-6 to TRBJ2-1, with TRBD2 matching over 11 bases. CDR3 length equals 18 residues. Per germline, CDR1 SGHDT and CDR2 YYEEEE. Germline trimming cut 4 bases from V and 5 bases from J; bases unmatched to any gene: 14. The CDR3 DNA reads as TGTGCCAGCAGCCTGGTGGGATCTACTAGCGGGAGCCACAATGAGCAGTTCTTC. The encoded protein is CASSLVGSTSGSHNEQFF.

This clonotype appeared many times. The chain recombines TRBV30 with TRBJ1-1; a weak D match, TRBD1 (6 bases). From germline, CDR1 is GTSNPN and CDR2 SVGIG (reference sequence). The V and J ends lost 2 bases and 1 base respectively, with 14 bases between them. The CDR3 loop spans 15 amino acids. The CDR3, as DNA: TGTGCCTGGAGTATCCTTCGGACAGAGAACACTGAAGCTTTCTTT. This translates into CAWSILRTENTEAFF.

The CDR3 loop reads CASKIAGTGTEKLFF. The DNA for the CDR3 is TGTGCCAGCAAAATTGCCGGGACAGGGACAGAAAAACTGTTTTTT. The rearrangement joins TRBV6-1 to TRBJ1-4, with TRBD1 matching over 9 bases. CDR1 is MNHNS, CDR2 SASEGT, per germline. V trimming: 7 bases; J trimming: 8 bases; junction bases outside the gene matches: 11. The CDR3 loop spans 15 amino acids.

There are many counts of this clonotype. The chain uses TRBV2 and TRBJ2-3; no firm D call. This CDR3 has 14 amino acids. The germline V and J ends were trimmed by 6 bases and 1 base, with 11 bases remaining between them. The germline gives CDR1 SNHLY, CDR2 FYNNEI. CDR3 in DNA: TGTGCCAGCAGCACCGGCCGCGGCACAGATACGCAGTATTTT. This gives the protein CASSTGRGTDTQYF.

A few counts support this clonotype. The chain is built from TRBV30 and TRBJ1-5; no definite D call. Germline CDR1 reads GTSNPN; CDR2 reads SVGIG (reference sequence). Between the trimmed V and J ends, which lost 1 base and 10 bases, there was a span of 20 bases. CDR3 length: 15 amino acids. CDR3 sequence: CAWSDVGRPISPQHF. As DNA, the CDR3 is TGTGCCTGGAGTGATGTTGGCAGACCAATCAGCCCCCAGCATTTT. Complete variable domain (other parts from reference TRBV30 and TRBJ1-5): SQTIHQWPATLVQPVGSPLSLECTVEGTSNPNLYWYRQAAGRGLQLLFYSVGIGQISSEVPQNLSASRPQDRQFILSSKKLLLSDSGFYLCAWSDVGRPISPQHFGDGTRLSIL.

This clonotype was observed at least ten times. The chain combines TRBV28 with TRBJ1-5; D perhaps matches TRBD1 (6 bases). The CDR3 totals 15 residues. V shed 5 bases and J shed 7 bases, with 18 bases lying between them. Per germline, CDR1 MDHEN and CDR2 SYDVKM. The DNA of the CDR3 is TGTGCCAGCAGTCCAACGACAGGCGTTGGCCAGCCCCAGCATTTT. This sequence encodes CASSPTTGVGQPQHF.

This clonotype came up many times. J is TRBJ2-7 and V is TRBV10-3; D unclear. Trimming took 0 bases from V and 2 from J, leaving 8 bases between them. The CDR3 spans 14 residues. Germline V CDR1 and CDR2: ENHRY, SYGVKD. The CDR3 DNA follows: TGTGCCATCAGTGAGTCGTCAAAGACCTACGAGCAGTACTTC. Protein product: CAISESSKTYEQYF.

The chain joins TRBV6-2 or TRBV6-3 to TRBJ1-1; no reliable D call. Germline loops: CDR1 MNHEY, CDR2 SVGEGT. The CDR3 runs 10 residues. Trimming removed 6 bases from V and 11 bases from J, with 10 bases in between. This CDR3 is CASSDVTAFF. The CDR3 bases are TGTGCCAGCAGCGATGTGACCGCTTTCTTT.

V is TRBV19 and J is TRBJ2-7; TRBD1 aligns across 8 bases. CDR1 is LNHDA, CDR2 SQIVND, per germline (reference sequence). The CDR3 is 16 residues long. The trim removed 0 bases at V and 12 bases at J, leaving 16 bases unmatched. CDR3 DNA: TGTGCCAGTAGTATAGAATATATATTTCGACAGGGGATAGCGTACTTC. It specifies CASSIEYIFRQGIAYF.

This clonotype was picked up a small number of times. The chain employs TRBV19 and TRBJ2-3, with 7 positions matching TRBD1. The CDR3 loop spans 16 amino acids. The V and J ends lost 10 bases and 4 bases, in that order; junction bases with no gene match: 17. From germline, CDR1 is LNHDA and CDR2 SQIVND (reference sequence). The CDR3 region has the DNA TGTGCCACCCGGACAGGAAGCCTAAATTTGGCAGATACGCAGTATTTT. Its protein is CATRTGSLNLADTQYF.

This clonotype was recorded a few times. The chain links TRBV27 to TRBJ2-2, with 8 nucleotides matching TRBD1. The germline gives CDR1 MNHEY, CDR2 SMNVEV (reference sequence). Trimming at V came to 2 bases and at J to 4 bases, leaving 9 bases not matched to a gene. This CDR3 contains 17 residues. This CDR3 is CASSLAIGQGPTGELFF. The CDR3 nucleotides read TGTGCCAGCAGTTTAGCGATAGGACAGGGCCCCACCGGGGAGCTGTTTTTT.

This clonotype has a count of ten or more. The V and J genes are TRBV7-3 and TRBJ2-1, with D possibly TRBD1 on 5 matching bases. The CDR3 is 14 residues long. Germline lookup yields CDR1 SGHTA and CDR2 FQGTGA. Trimming removed 0 bases from V and 10 bases from J, with 13 bases in between. DNA for the CDR3: TGTGCCAGCAGCTTAACGGTAGCCAGGGTCGAGCAGTTCTTC. Amino acid sequence: CASSLTVARVEQFF.

The chain couples TRBV20-1 to TRBJ2-1; 8 bases match TRBD2. In germline, CDR1 is DFQATT, CDR2 SNEGSKA (reference sequence). The CDR3 sequence is 16 residues long. The junction had 7 bases not matched to a gene; V was cut back by 3 bases and J by 0 bases. The CDR3 DNA follows: TGCAGTGCTAGGGGCGGGGGGTCCTACTCCTACAATGAGCAGTTCTTC. This codes for CSARGGGSYSYNEQFF.

This clonotype was picked up many times. This chain connects TRBV5-1 to TRBJ2-1; D is possibly TRBD2 (6 bases). CDR1 SGHRS and CDR2 YFSETQ come from the germline V gene. V gave up 0 bases and J gave up 2 bases, with 9 bases separating them. The CDR3 totals 15 residues. CDR3 region: CASSLVAEPYNEQFF. The CDR3, as DNA: TGCGCCAGCAGCTTGGTAGCGGAACCCTACAATGAGCAGTTCTTC.

In its sample, this clonotype was seen many times. The V and J genes are TRBV5-5 and TRBJ2-3, with D possibly being TRBD2 (6 bases). The length of the CDR3 is 15 residues. The germline CDR1 and CDR2 sequences are SGHKS and YYEKEE (reference sequence). V lost 1 base, J lost 3 bases, and 12 bases lay in between. CDR3 residues: CASSLYAGRTDTQYF. The CDR3 coding sequence is TGTGCCAGCAGCTTGTATGCGGGGCGGACAGATACGCAGTATTTT.

The chain is built from TRBV10-3 and TRBJ2-7; 14 nucleotides match TRBD2. Germline CDR1 ENHRY, CDR2 SYGVKD. The V segment lost 11 bases and the J segment 2 bases; nucleotides outside the gene matches: 20. The CDR3 has 19 residues. CDR3 sequence (DNA): TGTGCCCTCACCCCCGTAACCGGGACTAGCGGGAGAGTGCCCTACGAGCAGTACTTC. Amino acids: CALTPVTGTSGRVPYEQYF.

This clonotype has a count of ten or more. The genes are TRBV14 and TRBJ2-1; 13 bases align to TRBD2. The CDR3 consists of 14 residues. V dropped 6 bases and J dropped 4; count of bases not matched to a gene: 0. Germline V lookup: CDR1 SGHDN, CDR2 FVKESK. Here the CDR3 reads CASRTSGRYNEQFF. Written as DNA, the CDR3 is TGTGCCAGCAGGACTAGCGGGAGGTACAATGAGCAGTTCTTC.

The CDR3 sequence: CASSLTSGIDEQFF. CDR3 DNA: TGTGCCAGCAGCTTGACTAGCGGGATTGATGAGCAGTTCTTC. The rearrangement joins TRBV7-3 to TRBJ2-1; 11 positions match TRBD2. With 3 bases clipped from V and 8 bases from J, the junction kept 3 bases outside the gene matches. The CDR3 extends over 14 amino acids. Germline V gives CDR1 SGHTA, CDR2 FQGTGA.

This clonotype was seen repeatedly, ten times or more. V is TRBV3-1 and J is TRBJ2-1; D gene uncertain. The V end was cut by 0 bases, the J end by 3 bases, with 9 bases between. The CDR3 is made up of 15 amino acids. Per the germline V gene, CDR1 is LGHDT and CDR2 is YNNKEL (reference sequence). DNA for the CDR3: TGTGCCAGCAGCCAAGATTTGGCAGTCTACAATGAGCAGTTCTTC. Translated, it gives CASSQDLAVYNEQFF.

The genes are TRBV5-1 and TRBJ1-3; possibly TRBD1 for D (5 bases). The CDR3 spans 19 residues. Per the germline V gene, CDR1 is SGHRS and CDR2 is YFSETQ. Trimming stripped 3 bases from V and 0 bases from J, with 22 bases between. The CDR3 DNA sequence: TGCGCCAGCAGCTCCGGGACCCTAGGTTGGGAGAGCTCTGGAAACACCATATATTTT. Amino acids: CASSSGTLGWESSGNTIYF.